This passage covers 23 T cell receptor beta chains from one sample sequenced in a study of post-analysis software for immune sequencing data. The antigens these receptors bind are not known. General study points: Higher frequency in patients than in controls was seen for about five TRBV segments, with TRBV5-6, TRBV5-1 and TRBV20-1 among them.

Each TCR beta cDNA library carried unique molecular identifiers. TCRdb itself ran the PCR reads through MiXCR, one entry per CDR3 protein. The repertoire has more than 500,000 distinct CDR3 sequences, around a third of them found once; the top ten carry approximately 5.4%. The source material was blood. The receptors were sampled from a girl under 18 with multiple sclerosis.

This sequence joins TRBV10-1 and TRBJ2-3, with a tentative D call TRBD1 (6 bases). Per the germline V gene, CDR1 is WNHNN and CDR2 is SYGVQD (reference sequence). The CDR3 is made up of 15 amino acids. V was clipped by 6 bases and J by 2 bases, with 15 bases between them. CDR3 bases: TGCGCCAGCAGCAAGGGGACAACCCTCACAGATACGCAGTATTTT. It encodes CASSKGTTLTDTQYF.

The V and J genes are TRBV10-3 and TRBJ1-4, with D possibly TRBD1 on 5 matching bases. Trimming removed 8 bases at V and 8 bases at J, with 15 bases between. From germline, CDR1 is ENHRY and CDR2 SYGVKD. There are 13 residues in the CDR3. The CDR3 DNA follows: TGTGCCATCGGGTCAGGGTTGAAGGAAAAACTGTTTTTT. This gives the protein CAIGSGLKEKLFF.

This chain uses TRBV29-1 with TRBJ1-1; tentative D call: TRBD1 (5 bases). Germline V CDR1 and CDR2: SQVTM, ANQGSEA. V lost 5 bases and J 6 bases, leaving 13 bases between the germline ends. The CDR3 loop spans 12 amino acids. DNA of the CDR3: TGCAGCGTTTCCCGGGGCAACGCTGAAGCTTTCTTT. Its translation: CSVSRGNAEAFF.

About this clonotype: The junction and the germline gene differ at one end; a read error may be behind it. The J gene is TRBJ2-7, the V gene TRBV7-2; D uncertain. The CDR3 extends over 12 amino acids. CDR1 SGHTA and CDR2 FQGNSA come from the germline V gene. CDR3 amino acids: CASSLTPYKQYF. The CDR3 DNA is TGTGCCAGCAGCCTTACCCCCTACAAGCAGTACTTC.

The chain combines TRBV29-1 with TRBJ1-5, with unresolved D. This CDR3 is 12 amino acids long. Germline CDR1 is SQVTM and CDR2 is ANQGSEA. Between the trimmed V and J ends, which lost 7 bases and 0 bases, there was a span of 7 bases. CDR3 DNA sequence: TGCAGCGCCGCGGATAGCAATCAGCCCCAGCATTTT. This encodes CSAADSNQPQHF. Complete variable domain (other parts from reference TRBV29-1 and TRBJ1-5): SAVISQKPSRDICQRGTSLTIQCQVDSQVTMMFWYRQQPGQSLTLIATANQGSEATYESGFVIDKFPISRPNLTFSTLTVSNMSPEDSSIYLCSAADSNQPQHFGDGTRLSIL.

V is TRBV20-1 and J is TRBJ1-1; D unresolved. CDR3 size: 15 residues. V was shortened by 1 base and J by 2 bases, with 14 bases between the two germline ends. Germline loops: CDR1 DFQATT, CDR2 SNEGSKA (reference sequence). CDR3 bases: TGCAGTGCTAGAGCCCCAGTGTTTGGCAACACTGAAGCTTTCTTT. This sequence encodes CSARAPVFGNTEAFF.

Here the CDR3 reads CASSSTGGTYGYTF. The CDR3 bases are TGTGCCAGCAGCTCAACAGGGGGCACGTACGGCTACACCTTC. V and J are TRBV5-5 and TRBJ1-2; 9 nucleotides agree with TRBD1. The CDR3 is made up of 14 amino acids. V shed 3 bases, J shed 8 bases, and the junction held 8 bases outside the gene matches. Per germline, CDR1 SGHKS and CDR2 YYEKEE (reference sequence). Looking up the rest from reference TRBV5-5 and TRBJ1-2 gives the full variable domain: DAGVTQSPTHLIKTRGQQVTLRCSPISGHKSVSWYQQVLGQGPQFIFQYYEKEERGRGNFPDRFSARQFPNYSSELNVNALLLGDSALYLCASSSTGGTYGYTFGSGTRLTVV.

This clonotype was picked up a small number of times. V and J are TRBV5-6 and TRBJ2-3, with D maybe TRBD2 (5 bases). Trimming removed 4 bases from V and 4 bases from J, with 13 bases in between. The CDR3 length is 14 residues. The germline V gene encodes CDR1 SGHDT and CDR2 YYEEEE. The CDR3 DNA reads TGTGCCAGCAGCGCCCTACGGGGTTCAGATACGCAGTATTTT. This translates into CASSALRGSDTQYF.

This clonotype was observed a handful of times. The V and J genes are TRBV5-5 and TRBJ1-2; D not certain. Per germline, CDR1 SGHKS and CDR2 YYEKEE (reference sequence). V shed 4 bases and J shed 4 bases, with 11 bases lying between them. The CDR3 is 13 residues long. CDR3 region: CASSPNSGYGYTF. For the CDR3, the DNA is TGTGCCAGCAGCCCGAACAGCGGCTATGGCTACACCTTC.

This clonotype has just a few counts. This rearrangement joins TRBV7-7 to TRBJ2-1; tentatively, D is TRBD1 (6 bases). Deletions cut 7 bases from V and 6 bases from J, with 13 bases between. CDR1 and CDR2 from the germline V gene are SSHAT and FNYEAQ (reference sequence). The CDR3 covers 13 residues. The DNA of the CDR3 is TGTGCCAGCATCCTCAGGGGTCTCAATGAGCAGTTCTTC. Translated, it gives CASILRGLNEQFF.

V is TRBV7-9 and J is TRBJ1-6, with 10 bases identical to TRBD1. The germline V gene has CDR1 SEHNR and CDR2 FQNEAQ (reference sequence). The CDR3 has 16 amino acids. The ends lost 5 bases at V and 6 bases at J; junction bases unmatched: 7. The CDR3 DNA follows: TGTGCCAGCAGCGGCGGGACAGGGGTCGGTAATTCACCCCTCCACTTT. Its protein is CASSGGTGVGNSPLHF.

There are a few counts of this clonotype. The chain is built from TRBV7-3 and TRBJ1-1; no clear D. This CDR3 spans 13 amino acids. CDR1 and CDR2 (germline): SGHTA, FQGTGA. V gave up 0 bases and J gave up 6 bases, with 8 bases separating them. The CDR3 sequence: CASSLTARAEAFF. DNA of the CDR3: TGTGCCAGCAGCTTAACGGCGAGGGCTGAAGCTTTCTTT.

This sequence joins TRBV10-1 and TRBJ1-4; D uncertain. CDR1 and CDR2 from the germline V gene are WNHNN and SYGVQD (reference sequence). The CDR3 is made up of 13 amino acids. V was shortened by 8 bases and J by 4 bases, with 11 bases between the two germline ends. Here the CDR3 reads CASQRRHNEKLFF. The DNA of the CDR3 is TGCGCCAGCCAGCGACGGCATAATGAAAAACTGTTTTTT.

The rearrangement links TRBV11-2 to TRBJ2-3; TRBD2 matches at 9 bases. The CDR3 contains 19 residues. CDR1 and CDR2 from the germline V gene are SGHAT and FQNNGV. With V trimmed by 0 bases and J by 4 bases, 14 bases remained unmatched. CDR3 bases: TGTGCCAGCAGCTTAGATCCAACTAGCGGGTCTATGCTGGCAGATACGCAGTATTTT. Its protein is CASSLDPTSGSMLADTQYF.

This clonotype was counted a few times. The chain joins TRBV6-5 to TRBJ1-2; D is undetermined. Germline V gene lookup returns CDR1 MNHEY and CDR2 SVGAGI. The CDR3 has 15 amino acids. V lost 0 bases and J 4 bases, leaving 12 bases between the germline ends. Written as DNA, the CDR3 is TGTGCCAGCAGTTACTCATTCGGCAGGCTCTATGGCTACACCTTC. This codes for CASSYSFGRLYGYTF.

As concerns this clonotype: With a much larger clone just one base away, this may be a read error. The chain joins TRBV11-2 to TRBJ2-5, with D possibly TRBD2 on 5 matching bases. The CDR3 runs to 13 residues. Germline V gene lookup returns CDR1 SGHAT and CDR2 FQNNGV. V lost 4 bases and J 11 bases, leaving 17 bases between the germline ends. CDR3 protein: CASSSRGYNEQYF. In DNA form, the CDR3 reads TGTGCCAGCAGCTCCCGCGGGTACAATGAGCAGTACTTC.

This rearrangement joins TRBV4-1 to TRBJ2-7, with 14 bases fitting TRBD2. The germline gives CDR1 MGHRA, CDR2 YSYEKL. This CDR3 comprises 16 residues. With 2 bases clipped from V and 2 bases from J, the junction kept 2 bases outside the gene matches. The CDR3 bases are TGCGCCAGCAGCCAACAGGGACTAGCGGGGGCCTACGAGCAGTACTTC. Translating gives CASSQQGLAGAYEQYF.

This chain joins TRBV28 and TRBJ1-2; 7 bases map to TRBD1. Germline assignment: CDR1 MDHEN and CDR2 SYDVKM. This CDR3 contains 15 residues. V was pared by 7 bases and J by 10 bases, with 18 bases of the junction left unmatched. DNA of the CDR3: TGTGCCAGCACCACCTTGGGGGGGACAGTTTTGGACTACACCTTC. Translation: CASTTLGGTVLDYTF.

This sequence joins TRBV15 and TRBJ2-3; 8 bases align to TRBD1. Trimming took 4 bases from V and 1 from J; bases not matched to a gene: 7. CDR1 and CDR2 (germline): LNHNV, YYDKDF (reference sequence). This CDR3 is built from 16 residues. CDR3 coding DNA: TGTGCCACCAGCACAAGGACAGGGAGAGGCACAGATACGCAGTATTTT. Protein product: CATSTRTGRGTDTQYF.

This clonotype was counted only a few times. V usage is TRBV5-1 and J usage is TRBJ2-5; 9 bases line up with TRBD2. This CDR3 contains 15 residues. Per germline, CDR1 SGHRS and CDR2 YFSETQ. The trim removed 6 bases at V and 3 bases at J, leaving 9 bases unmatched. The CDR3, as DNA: TGCGCCAGCAAGTTGACTAGCGGCCCGGAAGAGACCCAGTACTTC. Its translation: CASKLTSGPEETQYF.

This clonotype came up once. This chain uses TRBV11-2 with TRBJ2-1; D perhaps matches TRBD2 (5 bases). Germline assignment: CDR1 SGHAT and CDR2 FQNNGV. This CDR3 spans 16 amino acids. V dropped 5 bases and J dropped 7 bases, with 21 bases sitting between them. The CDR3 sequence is CASSDKLVPYGNEQFF. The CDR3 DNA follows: TGTGCCAGCAGCGACAAACTAGTCCCCTACGGGAATGAGCAGTTCTTC.

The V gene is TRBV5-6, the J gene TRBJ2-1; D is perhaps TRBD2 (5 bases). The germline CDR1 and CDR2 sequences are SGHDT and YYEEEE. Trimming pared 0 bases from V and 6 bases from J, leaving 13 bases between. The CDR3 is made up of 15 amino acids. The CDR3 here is CASSLAGISSNEQFF. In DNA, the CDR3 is TGTGCCAGCAGCTTGGCCGGGATCTCATCCAATGAGCAGTTCTTC.

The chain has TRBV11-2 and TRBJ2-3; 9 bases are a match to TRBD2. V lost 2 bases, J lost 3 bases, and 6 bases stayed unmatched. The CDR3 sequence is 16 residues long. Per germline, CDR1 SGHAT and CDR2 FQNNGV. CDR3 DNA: TGTGCCAGCAGCTTAAGGCGGGGGGGCATAACAGATACGCAGTATTTT. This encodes CASSLRRGGITDTQYF. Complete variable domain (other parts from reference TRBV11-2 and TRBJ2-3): EAGVAQSPRYKIIEKRQSVAFWCNPISGHATLYWYQQILGQGPKLLIQFQNNGVVDDSQLPKDRFSAERLKGVDSTLKIQPAKLEDSAVYLCASSLRRGGITDTQYFGPGTRLTVL.